This entry is about one T cell receptor (beta chain). Its antigen is unknown. The sample holds no much larger clone one base away, and base qualities are not on file. This entry is derived from a study of blood T cell repertoires in COVID-19 (dated by TCRdb to about 2020). Study-level background: The collaborator samples originated in the United States, Italy and Spain and spanned the acute and convalescent phases of COVID-19. The repertoires were released in a freely available public database intended as a resource for research on the immune response to SARS-CoV-2. The prospective study material was composed of cDNA or gDNA derived from T cells, B-cell-depleted T cells, or PBMCs. HLA class I and class II types, where available, came from metadata supplied by the sample provider rather than from assay-based typing. Sample metadata almost always included a de-identified subject ID, COVID-19 status, age in years and sex. Samples came from the ongoing ImmuneRACE study (first 160 participants) plus 1,254 subjects from 6 global collaborators. The dataset comprised deeply sampled blood TCRbeta repertoires from subjects exposed to, actively infected with, or recovered from COVID-19. Paper-wide results and their limitations: The quantity of clinical and demographic metadata differed by source and by participant and was supplied without curation.

Enrolling through a virtual design, the prospective study's participants ranged in age from roughly 18 to 95 years and lived across roughly 24 United States geographic areas. In the prospective study, participants were assigned to cohorts based on the clinical history participants reported in a screening survey and a study questionnaire. Recovered participants in ImmuneRACE Cohort 3 were defined by two consecutive negative NP/OP PCR tests, clearance by a healthcare professional, or resolution of symptoms. In the prospective study, mobile phlebotomists collected whole blood, serum and a nasopharyngeal or oropharyngeal swab from each participant. Prospective study participants could optionally give additional blood draws and questionnaires over an approximately two-month period. Before DNA extraction, blood samples from the prospective study were shipped at room temperature or frozen. Taken from the germline V gene, the CDR1 and CDR2 loops are SGDLS and YYNGEE. V sheds 3 bases and J sheds 0 bases, leaving 13 bases between their ends. From the cysteine up to the phenylalanine, the CDR3 has a length of 15 residues. The DNA shown is the 45-base CDR3, in frame from base 1.

The immunoSEQ Assay, a bias-controlled multiplex PCR, was used to amplify TCRbeta CDR3 regions from genomic DNA. In the authors' own workflow: Within the assay, amplification of reference gene primers was used to estimate how many nucleated cells each sample contained. Sequence reads were collapsed and filtered to measure the absolute abundance of every unique TCRbeta CDR3 rearrangement. For each sample, productive Simpson clonality was calculated as the square root of Simpson's diversity index across productive rearrangements. Imported from immuneACCESS, the table was reduced by TCRdb to in-frame sequences with V and J called. These copies leave out some clones; in studies compared against another copy, an unresolved V gene accounts for under half, and the cause of the remainder is not known. That table gives V, J and clone size, and the DNA gave D and trimming. The sample includes some 200,000 clones, with 75% to 90% observed a single time. The ten largest clones represent about 9% of the sample.

Sequenced input: PBMCs or T cells enriched from blood (not recorded which). The chain was built from TRBV9 and TRBJ2-7; the D gene is perhaps TRBD1, on 5 matching bases. This TCR was sampled from a man aged 40-55 years who had recovered from COVID-19. The CDR3 here reads CASSATALSSYEQYF. The DNA sequence is TGTGCCAGCAGCGCGACAGCCCTGAGCTCCTACGAGCAGTACTTC.